This section outlines one T cell receptor beta chain sequence together with its context. As yet, its antigen is unknown. The source material, RNA transcripts, was used to amplify TCR beta CDR3 regions. HTBI primers were used for first-round RT-PCR of the TCR CDR3. TCRdb reanalysed the multiplex PCR reads using MiXCR and keeps one entry per CDR3 protein. Of a few hundred thousand distinct CDR3 sequences detected, roughly 50% appear once; the ten largest clones hold about 8%. This CDR3 comprises 14 residues. J gave up 5 bases and V 6 bases, and 4 bases lay outside the gene matches. Germline CDR1 and CDR2: ENHRY and SYGVKD. The record originates from a study of T cells in Graves' hyperthyroidism and ophthalmopathy. Participants, patients aged 18 to 65, had newly diagnosed hyperthyroidism with a duration under 2 months. Every diagnosis used clinical symptoms, serum thyroxine and TRAb, thyroid ultrasound and orbital computed tomography.

Study conclusions and caveats: Model predictions of ophthalmopathy came a median around 6.5 months before onset. By a 13 V-J model, ophthalmopathy was set apart from stable hyperthyroidism.

The sequenced sample was peripheral blood or thyroid tissue (not recorded which). The sequence was obtained from a woman aged 18-29 years with Graves' hyperthyroidism. V usage is TRBV10-3 and J usage is TRBJ1-4; 9 bases fit TRBD1. In DNA, the CDR3 is TGTGCCATCAGGATGGGACAGGGCAATGAAAAACTGTTTTTT. Protein: CAIRMGQGNEKLFF.